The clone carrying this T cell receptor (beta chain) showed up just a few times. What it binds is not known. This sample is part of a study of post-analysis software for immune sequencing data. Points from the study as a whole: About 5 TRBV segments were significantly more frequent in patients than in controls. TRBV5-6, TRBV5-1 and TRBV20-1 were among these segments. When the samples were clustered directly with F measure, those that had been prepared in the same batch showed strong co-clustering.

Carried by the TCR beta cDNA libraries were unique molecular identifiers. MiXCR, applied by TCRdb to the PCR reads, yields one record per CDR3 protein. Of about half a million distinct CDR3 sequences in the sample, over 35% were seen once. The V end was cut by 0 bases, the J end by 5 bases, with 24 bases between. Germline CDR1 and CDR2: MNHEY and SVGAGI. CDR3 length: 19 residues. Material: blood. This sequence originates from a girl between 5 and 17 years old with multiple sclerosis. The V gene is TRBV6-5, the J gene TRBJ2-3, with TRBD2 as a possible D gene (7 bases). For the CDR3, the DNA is TGTGCCAGCAGTTACTCCGGCGTCGGCAGGGAGGGGGGGGGAGATACGCAGTATTTT. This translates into CASSYSGVGREGGGDTQYF.